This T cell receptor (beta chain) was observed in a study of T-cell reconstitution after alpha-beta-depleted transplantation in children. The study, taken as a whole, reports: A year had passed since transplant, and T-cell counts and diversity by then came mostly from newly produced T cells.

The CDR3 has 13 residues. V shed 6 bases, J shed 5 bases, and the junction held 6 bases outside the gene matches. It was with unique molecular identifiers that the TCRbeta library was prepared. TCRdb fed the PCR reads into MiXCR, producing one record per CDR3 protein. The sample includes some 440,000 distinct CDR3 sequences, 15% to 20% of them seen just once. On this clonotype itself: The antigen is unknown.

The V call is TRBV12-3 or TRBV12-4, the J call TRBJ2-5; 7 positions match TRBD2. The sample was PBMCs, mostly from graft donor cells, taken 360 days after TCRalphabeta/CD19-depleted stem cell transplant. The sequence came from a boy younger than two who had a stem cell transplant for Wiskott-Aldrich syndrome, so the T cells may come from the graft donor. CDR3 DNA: TGTGCCAGCAGGTACAGCGGGGCCGAGACCCAGTACTTC. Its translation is CASRYSGAETQYF.